This TCR beta chain is drawn from a study of T cell responses to AZD1222 COVID-19 vaccine (dated by TCRdb to the early 2020s). Describing the broader study: Because spike-specific TCR depth and breadth did not differ between the two schedules, AZD1222 recipients who got a second dose at roughly 4 weeks were pooled with those who got a second dose at roughly 12 weeks. TCR sequencing covered more than 230 trial participants: approximately 200 given two doses of AZD1222 and approximately 26 given two doses of MenACWY control vaccine. Trial participants were enrolled by age into 18-55, 56-69 and 70-plus year subgroups, with roughly 160, 29 and 62 TCR-sequenced participants respectively. Summary of the overall study and its limitations: Conclusions about previously exposed vaccinees are limited because only five to seven AZD1222 recipients were SARS-CoV-2 seropositive at baseline. A significant rise in spike-specific TCR breadth and depth was observed after two AZD1222 doses relative to day 0 and relative to MenACWY recipients. In the small 56-69-year group, the increase in depth fell short of significance, most likely because of low power. The vaccine-associated CD4 TCRs covered the entire spike protein, and the dominant responses fell in regions 160-218 and 743-854. Most participants were white British and females outnumbered males, and the authors suggested that clonal diversity may have been underestimated. Because no day 14 peak-response samples were available, the repertoires could be characterized only after the peak T cell response. Nearly half of unique spike-specific TCRs reportedly recognized epitopes outside regions mutated in the B.1.351 and B.1.1.7 variants.

The CDR3, cysteine through phenylalanine, is 14 amino acids long. Only the CDR3 DNA stays, 42 bases, in frame from base 1. The junction carries 7 bases between V and J, which are trimmed by 1 base and 0 bases respectively. The germline V gene (reference sequence) provides CDR1 SEHNR and CDR2 FQNEAQ. The CDR3 regions of human TCRbeta chains were analyzed by immunosequencing. As for how the authors treated the data: Repertoire TCRs were checked for matches against a reference library of SARS-CoV-2-specific TCRs that had been generated using the MIRA antigen-specificity platform. Breadth was defined as the fraction of unique TCRs that were SARS-CoV-2-associated, and depth was defined as the fraction of total T cells that were SARS-CoV-2-associated. Using the MIRA data, each spike-specific TCR was assigned both to the spike region to which the TCR was reactive and to a CD4 or CD8 class. Log10-transformed breadth and depth values were compared by one-way ANOVA with Sidak's multiple comparisons tests. TCRdb took this table from immuneACCESS and kept in-frame rearrangements with V and J called. Such tables lack part of the clones; where checked against another copy, unresolved V genes explain under half of the gap, and the rest is unexplained. That table furnishes V, J and clone size, whereas the DNA furnished D and trimming. The sample table records 150,000 or so clones; approximately 90% of these occur just once. The ten most abundant clones make up less than 5.5% of the sample.

Only one count was recorded for this clone. Its cognate antigen has yet to be identified. Within one base of it there is no much larger clone, and no base qualities were kept. The time point label, as the study defines it: baseline before first vaccination. Samples from vaccinated people were obtained from the UK trials COV001 and COV002, which included a single-blind randomized controlled phase 2/3 trial of AZD1222 (ChAdOx1 nCoV-19) in healthy adults. Trial participant PBMC samples were collected at day 0 and day 28 after the second dose for TCRbeta chain sequencing. The starting material was peripheral blood, obtained on day 0 of AZD1222 vaccination. The chain is made from TRBV7-9 and TRBJ2-7; the D segment might be TRBD1 or TRBD2, since each matches 6 bases. The TCR originated in an adult in good health. The DNA sequence follows: TGTGCCAGCAGCTTAGGGGGGGCCTCCTACGAGCAGTACTTC. It is translated as CASSLGGASYEQYF.